These 18 T cell receptor beta chains came from one sample sequenced in a study of T cells in Graves' hyperthyroidism and ophthalmopathy. There were TCR beta CDR3 regions amplified from RNA transcripts. The HTBI primer set was used in a first-round RT-PCR of the TCR CDR3. TCRdb recomputed calls from the multiplex PCR reads with MiXCR, one row per CDR3 protein. The table shows approximately 260,000 distinct CDR3 sequences, with approximately 16% occurring only once. Sequences were obtained from blood. The source is a woman aged 50 to 65 with Graves' hyperthyroidism that later progressed to Graves' ophthalmopathy.

This clonotype was recorded at least ten times. The chain carries TRBV20-1 and TRBJ2-3; TRBD2 matches at 7 bases. The CDR3 spans 15 residues. V shed 2 bases and J 2 bases; nucleotides not matched to a gene: 7. Germline V gene sequence: CDR1 DFQATT, CDR2 SNEGSKA (reference sequence). CDR3 nucleotide sequence: TGCAGTGCTAGACAACCGGGACTAAACACAGATACGCAGTATTTT. Translating gives CSARQPGLNTDTQYF.

This clonotype was counted a single time. The rearrangement links TRBV12-3 or TRBV12-4 to TRBJ2-1, with 12 bases fitting TRBD1. The J segment lost 7 bases and the V segment lost 5 bases, leaving 24 bases of the junction unmatched. The CDR3 has 21 amino acids. CDR3 in DNA: TGTGCCAGCAGTAAACCTGGGGGGACAGGGGGCAACGGGAGGGCCCCTAATGAGCAGTTCTTC. It is translated as CASSKPGGTGGNGRAPNEQFF.

The table lists this clonotype with many counts. The V gene is TRBV7-8, the J gene TRBJ2-1; TRBD2 agrees at 12 bases. Trimming removed 3 bases from V and 10 bases from J; junction bases left unmatched: 7. The CDR3 has 15 amino acids. Germline values: CDR1 SGHVS, CDR2 FQNEAQ. DNA for the CDR3: TGTGCCAGCAGCTTGGCACTAGCGGGAGGATGGGAGCAGTTCTTC. This gives the protein CASSLALAGGWEQFF. The complete variable domain, with remaining parts taken from reference TRBV7-8 and TRBJ2-1, reads GAGVSQSPRYKVAKRGQDVALRCDPISGHVSLFWYQQALGQGPEFLTYFQNEAQLDKSGLPSDRFFAERPEGSVSTLKIQRTQQEDSAVYLCASSLALAGGWEQFFGPGTRLTVL.

This clonotype was counted many times. The V gene is TRBV5-1, the J gene TRBJ2-1; 10 nucleotides align to TRBD1. The V segment lost 0 bases and the J segment 10 bases; nucleotides outside the gene matches: 4. Germline lookup yields CDR1 SGHRS and CDR2 YFSETQ. The CDR3 consists of 14 residues. The chain's CDR3 is CASSLGQGAREQFF. CDR3 nucleotide sequence: TGCGCCAGCAGCTTGGGACAGGGGGCACGAGAGCAGTTCTTC.

In its sample, this clonotype was seen many times. V and J are TRBV5-1 and TRBJ2-3; D is unresolved. Germline loops: CDR1 SGHRS, CDR2 YFSETQ. The CDR3 runs 14 residues. V was trimmed by 5 bases and J by 0 bases, leaving 10 bases between them. CDR3 DNA: TGCGCCAGCAGGCCGGCCTCTAGCACAGATACGCAGTATTTT. Translation: CASRPASSTDTQYF.

With regard to this clonotype: This sequence may be a read error, since a much larger clone differs from it by one base. This chain uses TRBV15 with TRBJ2-7, with unresolved D. The CDR3 is 12 residues long. CDR1 is LNHNV and CDR2 is YYDKDF in the germline V gene (reference sequence). Here the CDR3 reads CATEGHSGEQHF. The DNA of the CDR3 is TGTGCCACCGAAGGGCACTCCGGCGAGCAGCACTTC.

The V call is TRBV6-1, the J call TRBJ1-2, with D possibly being TRBD1 (6 bases). Per the germline V gene, CDR1 is MNHNS and CDR2 is SASEGT. The CDR3 has 13 amino acids. The V end was cut by 7 bases, the J end by 4 bases, with 13 bases between. CDR3 DNA sequence: TGTGCCAGCATCAAAGGGGGAACCTATGGCTACACCTTC. This codes for CASIKGGTYGYTF.

At least ten counts were recorded for this clonotype. The V call is TRBV27, the J call TRBJ2-7; D perhaps matches TRBD1 (5 bases). The CDR3 runs to 15 residues. CDR1 is MNHEY, CDR2 SMNVEV, per germline (reference sequence). With 5 bases removed from V and 3 bases from J, the gap between germline ends came to 17 bases. The CDR3 protein is CASSLMVEGVYEQYF. CDR3 bases: TGTGCCAGCAGTCTGATGGTGGAAGGGGTCTACGAGCAGTACTTC.

Ten or more counts support this clonotype. The chain is built from TRBV11-2 and TRBJ1-1, with D maybe TRBD1 (6 bases). CDR3 length equals 16 residues. Germline-derived CDR1 and CDR2 are SGHAT and FQNNGV. Between the trimmed V and J ends, which lost 2 bases and 5 bases, there was a span of 18 bases. Here the CDR3 DNA reads TGTGCCAGCAGCTTAATCGGTACAGGGCTCTCAACTGAAGCTTTCTTT. This gives the protein CASSLIGTGLSTEAFF. The variable domain in full, with the rest retrieved from reference TRBV11-2 and TRBJ1-1, is EAGVAQSPRYKIIEKRQSVAFWCNPISGHATLYWYQQILGQGPKLLIQFQNNGVVDDSQLPKDRFSAERLKGVDSTLKIQPAKLEDSAVYLCASSLIGTGLSTEAFFGQGTRLTVV.

In regard to this clonotype: The junction and the germline gene differ at one end; a read error may be behind it. The chain recombines TRBV5-1 with TRBJ2-1, with D possibly being TRBD2 (5 bases). This CDR3 spans 12 amino acids. Looked up from germline, CDR1 is SGHRS and CDR2 is YFSETQ. Here the CDR3 reads CASSLAGNGQFF. The CDR3 DNA is TGCGCCAGCAGCTTGGCCGGGAATGGGCAGTTCTTC.

This clonotype has ten or more counts. The chain is built from TRBV2 and TRBJ2-7; 11 nucleotides align to TRBD2. The CDR3 is 15 amino acids. Trimming removed 5 bases from V and 3 bases from J; junction bases left unmatched: 6. The germline V gene has CDR1 SNHLY and CDR2 FYNNEI. The CDR3 region has the DNA TGTGCCAGCAGTCCCGGACTAGCGGGCCACTACGAGCAGTACTTC. Translating gives CASSPGLAGHYEQYF.

The table lists this clonotype with many counts. V gene TRBV2 combines with J gene TRBJ2-5; 9 bases are a match to TRBD1. The J segment lost 2 bases and the V segment lost 10 bases, leaving 11 bases of the junction unmatched. This CDR3 region has 15 residues. Per the germline V gene, CDR1 is SNHLY and CDR2 is FYNNEI. CDR3 protein: CANFQQGAGQETQYF. Written as DNA, the CDR3 is TGTGCCAATTTCCAACAGGGGGCCGGACAAGAGACCCAGTACTTC.

This clonotype was detected ten times or more. The rearrangement links TRBV28 to TRBJ1-5; no clear D. Looked up from germline, CDR1 is MDHEN and CDR2 is SYDVKM. V lost 5 bases to trimming and J lost 2 bases, with 10 bases between them. This CDR3 is 14 amino acids long. The CDR3 DNA reads TGTGCCAGCAGTCATCGGACGCGCAATCAGCCCCAGCATTTT. As protein: CASSHRTRNQPQHF.

This clonotype was seen at least ten times. CDR3 DNA: TGTGCCTCCCGCCAAAGGGAAGATAATTCACCCCTCCACTTT. Its protein product is CASRQREDNSPLHF. The chain employs TRBV10-3 and TRBJ1-6, with no clear D. V lost 11 bases to trimming and J lost 5 bases, with 16 bases between them. This CDR3 comprises 14 residues. From germline, CDR1 is ENHRY and CDR2 SYGVKD.

This clonotype was detected only a few times. The chain links TRBV4-1 to TRBJ1-5, with a possible D match to TRBD1 (5 bases). V was shortened by 0 bases and J by 4 bases, with 7 bases between the two germline ends. In germline, CDR1 is MGHRA, CDR2 YSYEKL. The CDR3 has 14 amino acids. For the CDR3, the DNA is TGCGCCAGCAGCCAAGAGGGACTTAATCAGCCCCAGCATTTT. This encodes CASSQEGLNQPQHF.

This clonotype was recorded a few times. The genes are TRBV20-1 and TRBJ1-1; D gene unclear. Trimming took off 3 bases at V and 5 bases at J, with 16 bases between the two ends. This CDR3 region has 14 residues. The germline V gene has CDR1 DFQATT and CDR2 SNEGSKA (reference sequence). In DNA form, the CDR3 reads TGCAGTGCTAGTAACGTCCGGGGAATAACTGAAGCTTTCTTT. Residues: CSASNVRGITEAFF.

The CDR3 sequence: CASSQGTAEAFF. The CDR3 coding sequence is TGTGCCAGCAGCCAAGGGACGGCTGAAGCTTTCTTT. The chain uses TRBV3-1 and TRBJ1-1; no clear D. The germline V gene encodes CDR1 LGHDT and CDR2 YNNKEL (reference sequence). V was trimmed by 1 base and J by 6 bases, leaving 6 bases between them. The CDR3 sequence is 12 residues long. The whole variable domain, filled in from reference TRBV3-1 and TRBJ1-1, reads DTAVSQTPKYLVTQMGNDKSIKCEQNLGHDTMYWYKQDSKKFLKIMFSYNNKELIINETVPNRFSPKSPDKAHLNLHINSLELGDSAVYFCASSQGTAEAFFGQGTRLTVV.

This clonotype was observed many times. The chain uses TRBV20-1 and TRBJ2-1, with 12 positions matching TRBD2. The CDR3 covers 13 residues. Germline CDR1 and CDR2: DFQATT and SNEGSKA (reference sequence). As DNA, the CDR3 is TGCAGCGAACTAGCGGGAGGTTCCAATGAGCAGTTCTTC. It encodes CSELAGGSNEQFF.